The text below deals with one T cell receptor (beta chain). The germline V gene encodes CDR1 WSHSY and CDR2 SAAADI. CDR3 length: 16 amino acids. V was trimmed by 2 bases and J by 0 bases, leaving 11 bases between them. This sample is part of a study of blood T cell repertoires in COVID-19. As for the study in general: Sources were T cells, B-cell-depleted T cells, or PBMCs; the material itself was cDNA or gDNA.

Authors' processing steps: Quantification of nucleated cells was approximated via reference gene primer amplification. The table came from immunoSEQ multiplex PCR; TCRdb's copy has only in-frame clones and leaves some out. The V and J calls and clone size are taken from that table; D and trimming were inferred from the DNA. This sample carries about 180,000 clones, roughly 87% of them seen once, and the ten largest clones take 2% to 2.5%. This TCR was recovered from a woman between 35 and 50 years old with acute COVID-19. Sequenced sample: PBMCs or T cells enriched from blood (not recorded which). The chain carries TRBV10-2 and TRBJ2-1, with a tentative D call TRBD2 (5 bases). The DNA for the CDR3 is TGCGCCAGCAGTGAGATCCCGGGGAGCTCCTACAATGAGCAGTTCTTC. This codes for CASSEIPGSSYNEQFF.